This entry is about one TCR beta chain. The specificity of this receptor is unknown. Base-call qualities are not available, and no considerably larger clone is one nucleotide away. From V the trimming removes 3 bases and from J it removes 7 bases, while the gene matches leave 5 bases of the junction unaccounted for. CDR1 and CDR2 were assigned from the germline V gene as LGHNA and YSLEER. The CDR3, from cysteine to phenylalanine, totals 14 residues. The DNA shown is the 42-base CDR3, in frame from base 1. The data originate from a study of blood T cell repertoires in COVID-19 (dated by TCRdb to between 2020 and 2021). Background for the entire study: The collaborator samples originated in the United States, Italy and Spain and spanned the acute and convalescent phases of COVID-19. The repertoires were released in a freely available public database meant as a resource for research on the immune response to SARS-CoV-2. The prospective study material was composed of cDNA or gDNA derived from T cells, B-cell-depleted T cells, or PBMCs. The samples were drawn from the first 160 participants of the ongoing ImmuneRACE study and from under 1,500 subjects provided by 6 global collaborators. HLA class I and class II types, where available, came from metadata supplied by the sample provider rather than from assay-based typing. The sample metadata nearly always contained a de-identified subject ID, COVID-19 status, age in years and sex. Subjects who had been exposed to COVID-19, were actively infected with it, or had recovered from it provided the deeply sampled blood TCRbeta repertoires that made up the dataset. Points the paper makes about the study in general: The amount of clinical and demographic metadata varied by source and participant and was provided uncurated.

TCRbeta CDR3 regions were amplified from genomic DNA by means of the immunoSEQ Assay, a bias-controlled multiplex PCR. The source study handled its data this way. The number of nucleated cells in each sample was estimated by amplification of reference gene primers within the assay. Sequence reads were collapsed and filtered to measure the absolute abundance of every unique TCRbeta CDR3 rearrangement. For each sample, productive Simpson clonality was calculated as the square root of Simpson's diversity index over productive rearrangements. TCRdb obtained this table from immuneACCESS and retained in-frame rearrangements with V and J assigned. These tables miss some clones; where compared with another copy, unresolved V genes account for less than half of the shortfall, and the remainder is unexplained. Clonal size and the V and J genes are those of that table, whereas D and trimming came from the DNA. The sample table lists about 70,000 clones, roughly 89% of them with a count of one. The ten biggest clones cover approximately 20% of the sample.

Whole blood was collected in K2EDTA tubes by collaborating institutions according to the institutions' own protocols. For TCRbeta analysis, collaborators shipped samples in one of three forms: frozen whole blood, isolated PBMCs, or DNA extracted from either of those sample types. The specimen was peripheral blood. This TCR was sampled from a woman at least 80 years old with acute or convalescent COVID-19. The rearranged chain carries TRBV4-3 and TRBJ2-4, and 8 junctional nucleotides match TRBD2. The CDR3 corresponds to CASSQSGSSNIQYF. The base sequence is TGCGCCAGCAGCCAGAGCGGGAGTTCCAACATTCAGTACTTC.